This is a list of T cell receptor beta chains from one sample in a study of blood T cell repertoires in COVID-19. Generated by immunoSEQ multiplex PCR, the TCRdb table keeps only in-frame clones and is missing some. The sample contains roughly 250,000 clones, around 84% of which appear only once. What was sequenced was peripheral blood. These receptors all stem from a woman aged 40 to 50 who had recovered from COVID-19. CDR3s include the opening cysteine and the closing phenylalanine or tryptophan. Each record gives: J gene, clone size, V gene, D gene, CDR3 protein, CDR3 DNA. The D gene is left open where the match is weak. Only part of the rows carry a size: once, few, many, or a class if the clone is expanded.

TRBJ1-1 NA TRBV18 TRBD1 CASSRQGADTEAFF TGTGCCAGCTCACGACAGGGGGCGGACACTGAAGCTTTCTTT
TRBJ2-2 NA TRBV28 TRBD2 CASSISGGANTGELFF TGTGCCAGCAGTATTAGCGGGGGGGCGAACACCGGGGAGCTGTTTTTT
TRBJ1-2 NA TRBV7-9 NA CASSPDGGSYGYTF TGTGCCAGCAGCCCTGACGGGGGTTCCTATGGCTACACCTTC
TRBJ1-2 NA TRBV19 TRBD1 CASSAQDRRFDYTF TGTGCCAGTAGTGCCCAGGACAGGAGATTCGACTACACCTTC
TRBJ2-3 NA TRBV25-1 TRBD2 CASSAIGGTSTDTQYF TGTGCCAGCAGTGCTATCGGGGGGACTAGCACAGATACGCAGTATTTT
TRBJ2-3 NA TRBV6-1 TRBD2 CASSDSGGLGGTDTQYF TGTGCCAGCAGTGATAGCGGGGGCCTGGGAGGCACAGATACGCAGTATTTT
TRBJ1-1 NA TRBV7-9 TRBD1 CASSLAQTGSTEAFF TGTGCCAGCAGCTTAGCCCAGACAGGGTCCACTGAAGCTTTCTTT
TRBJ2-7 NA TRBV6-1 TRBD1 CASSEGQGPRGAKYEQYF TGTGCCAGCAGTGAGGGACAGGGGCCAAGGGGGGCCAAATACGAGCAGTACTTC
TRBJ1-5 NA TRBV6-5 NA CASKERRDQPQHF TGTGCCAGCAAAGAACGGAGGGATCAGCCCCAGCATTTT
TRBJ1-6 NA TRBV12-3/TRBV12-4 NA CASSFGSPLHF TGTGCCAGCAGTTTCGGTTCACCCCTCCACTTT
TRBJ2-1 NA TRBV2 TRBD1 CASSDPGTGTHNEQFF TGTGCCAGCAGTGACCCCGGGACAGGCACTCACAATGAGCAGTTCTTC
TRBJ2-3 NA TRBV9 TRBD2 CASSVVASGGENTDTQYF TGTGCCAGCAGCGTAGTCGCTAGCGGGGGGGAGAACACAGATACGCAGTATTTT
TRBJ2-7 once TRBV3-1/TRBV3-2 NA CASSASNAGYEQYF TGTGCCAGCAGCGCGTCGAACGCAGGATACGAGCAGTACTTC
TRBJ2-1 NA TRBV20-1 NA CSAGLRGEQFF TGCAGTGCTGGCCTTAGGGGTGAGCAGTTCTTC
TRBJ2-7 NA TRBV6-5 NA CASSWAPSPPTYEQYF TGTGCCAGCAGTTGGGCCCCCTCTCCCCCAACCTACGAGCAGTACTTC
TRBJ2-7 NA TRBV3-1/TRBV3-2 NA CASSLTGSTSYEQYF TGTGCCAGCAGCCTTACAGGGTCTACCTCCTACGAGCAGTACTTC